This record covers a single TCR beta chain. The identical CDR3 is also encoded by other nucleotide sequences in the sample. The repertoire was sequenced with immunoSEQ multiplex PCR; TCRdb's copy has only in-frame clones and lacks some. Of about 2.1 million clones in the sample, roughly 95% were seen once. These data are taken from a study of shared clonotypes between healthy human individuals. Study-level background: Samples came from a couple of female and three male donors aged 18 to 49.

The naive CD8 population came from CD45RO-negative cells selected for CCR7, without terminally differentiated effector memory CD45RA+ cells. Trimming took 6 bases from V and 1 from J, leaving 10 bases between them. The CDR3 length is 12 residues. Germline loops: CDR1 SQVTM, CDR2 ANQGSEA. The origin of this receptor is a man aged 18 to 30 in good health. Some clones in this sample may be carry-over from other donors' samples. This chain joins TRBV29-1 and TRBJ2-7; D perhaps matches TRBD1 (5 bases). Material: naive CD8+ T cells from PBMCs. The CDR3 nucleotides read TGCAGCGTGGTGACAGCATCCTACGAGCAGTACTTC. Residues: CSVVTASYEQYF.